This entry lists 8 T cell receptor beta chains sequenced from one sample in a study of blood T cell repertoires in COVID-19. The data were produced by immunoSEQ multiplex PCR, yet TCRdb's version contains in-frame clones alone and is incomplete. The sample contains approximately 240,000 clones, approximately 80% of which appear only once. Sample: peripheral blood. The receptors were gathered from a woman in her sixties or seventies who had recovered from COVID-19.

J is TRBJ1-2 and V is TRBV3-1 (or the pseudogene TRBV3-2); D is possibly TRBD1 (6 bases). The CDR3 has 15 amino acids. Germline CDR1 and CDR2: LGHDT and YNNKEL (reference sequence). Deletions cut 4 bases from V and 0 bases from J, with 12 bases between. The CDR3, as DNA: TGTGCCAGCAGCCTTAGGGACAAGCCTAACTATGGCTACACCTTC. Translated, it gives CASSLRDKPNYGYTF.

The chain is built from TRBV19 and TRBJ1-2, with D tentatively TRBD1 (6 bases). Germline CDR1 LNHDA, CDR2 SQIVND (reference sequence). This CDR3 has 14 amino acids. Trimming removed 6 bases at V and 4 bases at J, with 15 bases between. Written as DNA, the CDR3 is TGTGCCAGTAGGCCCGGACAGACCGGCTATGGCTACACCTTC. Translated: CASRPGQTGYGYTF. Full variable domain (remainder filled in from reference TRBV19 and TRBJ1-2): DGGITQSPKYLFRKEGQNVTLSCEQNLNHDAMYWYRQDPGQGLRLIYYSQIVNDFQKGDIAEGYSVSREKKESFPLTVTSAQKNPTAFYLCASRPGQTGYGYTFGSGTRLTVV.

The CDR3 DNA reads as TGTGCCAGCAGTTACGGCGGCTATGGCTACACCTTC. This sequence encodes CASSYGGYGYTF. The J gene is TRBJ1-2, the V gene TRBV6-5; D is unclear. The CDR3 covers 12 residues. The germline V and J ends were trimmed by 2 bases and 4 bases, with 5 bases remaining between them. CDR1 MNHEY and CDR2 SVGAGI come from the germline V gene.

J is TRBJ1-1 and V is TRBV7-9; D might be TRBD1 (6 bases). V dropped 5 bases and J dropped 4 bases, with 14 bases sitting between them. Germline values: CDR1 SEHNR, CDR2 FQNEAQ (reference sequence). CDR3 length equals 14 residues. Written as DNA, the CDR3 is TGTGCCAGCAGCAAACATAGAGGGGGCACTGAAGCTTTCTTT. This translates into CASSKHRGGTEAFF.

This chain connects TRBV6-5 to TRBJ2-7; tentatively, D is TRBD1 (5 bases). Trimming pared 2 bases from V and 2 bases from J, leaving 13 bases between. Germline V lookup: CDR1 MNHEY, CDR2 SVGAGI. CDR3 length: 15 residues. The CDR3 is CASSYDRLDTYEQYF. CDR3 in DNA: TGTGCCAGCAGTTACGACCGATTGGACACCTACGAGCAGTACTTC.

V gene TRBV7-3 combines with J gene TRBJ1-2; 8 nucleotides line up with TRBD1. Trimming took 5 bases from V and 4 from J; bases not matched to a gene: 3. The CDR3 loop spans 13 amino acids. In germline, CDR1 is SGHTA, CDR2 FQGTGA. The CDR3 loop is CASSPQGGYGYTF. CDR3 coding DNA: TGTGCCAGCAGCCCACAGGGGGGCTATGGCTACACCTTC.

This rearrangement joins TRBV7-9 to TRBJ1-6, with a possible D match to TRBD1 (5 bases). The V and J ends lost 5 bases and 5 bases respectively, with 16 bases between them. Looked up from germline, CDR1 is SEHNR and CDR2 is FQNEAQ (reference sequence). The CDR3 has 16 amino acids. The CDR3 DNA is TGTGCCAGCAGCCCAGGGTCAGGTTGGGATAATTCACCCCTCCACTTT. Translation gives CASSPGSGWDNSPLHF.

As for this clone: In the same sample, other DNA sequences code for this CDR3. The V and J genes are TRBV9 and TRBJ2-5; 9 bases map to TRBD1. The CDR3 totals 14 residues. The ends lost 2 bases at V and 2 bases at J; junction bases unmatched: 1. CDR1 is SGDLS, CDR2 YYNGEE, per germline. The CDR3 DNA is TGTGCCAGCAGCGTCGGACAGGGGCAAGAGACCCAGTACTTC. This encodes CASSVGQGQETQYF.